The 6 T cell receptor beta chains listed next were all sequenced from one sample in a study of blood T cells in healthy people across ages. Then a second PCR, running roughly 7 to 11 cycles, was carried out with a sample-barcoded 5' primer and a J-beta primer mix. TCRdb re-derived calls from the 5' RACE reads in MiXCR, one entry per CDR3 protein. The sample contains 750,000 to 950,000 distinct CDR3 sequences, about 53% of which appear only once. Sequenced material: blood. The receptor source for this set is a man older than 75 in good health.

This clonotype was observed a handful of times. The chain uses TRBV7-2 and TRBJ2-4; TRBD2 is a possible D gene (5 bases). This CDR3 comprises 15 residues. Per the germline V gene, CDR1 is SGHTA and CDR2 is FQGNSA. Trimming shortened V by 0 bases and J by 7 bases, and 13 bases separated the two germline ends. The CDR3 loop reads CASSLAPGEWNIQYF. Written as DNA, the CDR3 is TGTGCCAGCAGCTTAGCTCCCGGGGAGTGGAACATTCAGTACTTC.

In its sample, this clonotype was seen a few times. The chain has TRBV29-1 and TRBJ2-7; D is uncertain. Germline CDR1 SQVTM, CDR2 ANQGSEA. V lost 8 bases, J lost 1 base, and 12 bases lay in between. CDR3 size: 12 residues. Here the CDR3 reads CSPDPESYEQYF. Here the CDR3 DNA reads TGCAGCCCTGACCCTGAGTCCTACGAGCAGTACTTC.

This chain connects TRBV20-1 to TRBJ2-7, with D hard to call. The V end lost 5 bases, the J end lost 0 bases, and 11 bases lay between the germline ends. CDR1 DFQATT and CDR2 SNEGSKA come from the germline V gene (reference sequence). The CDR3 is 13 amino acids. The CDR3 nucleotides read TGCAGTGCTCCGACATCTACCTCCTACGAGCAGTACTTC. Translating it yields CSAPTSTSYEQYF.

The table lists this clonotype with a few counts. The chain is built from TRBV7-2 and TRBJ1-1; 8 nucleotides match TRBD1. V trimming: 5 bases; J trimming: 7 bases; junction bases outside the gene matches: 6. This CDR3 is built from 13 residues. The V gene's germline CDR1 is SGHTA and CDR2 FQGNSA. DNA of the CDR3: TGTGCCAGCAGCCGGACAGGGTCTAATGAAGCTTTCTTT. This encodes CASSRTGSNEAFF.

This clonotype was detected once. This chain joins TRBV5-1 and TRBJ2-7, with a weak D call TRBD2 (5 bases). Between the trimmed V and J ends, which lost 4 bases and 0 bases, there was a span of 17 bases. The CDR3 is made up of 16 amino acids. Germline values: CDR1 SGHRS, CDR2 YFSETQ. In DNA, the CDR3 is TGCGCCAGCAGCGGATGGGCAACCGAGGGCTCCTACGAGCAGTACTTC. Encoded protein: CASSGWATEGSYEQYF. Using reference TRBV5-1 and TRBJ2-7 for the parts outside the CDR3, the full variable domain is KAGVTQTPRYLIKTRGQQVTLSCSPISGHRSVSWYQQTPGQGLQFLFEYFSETQRNKGNFPGRFSGRQFSNSRSEMNVSTLELGDSALYLCASSGWATEGSYEQYFGPGTRLTVT.

The V and J genes are TRBV11-2 and TRBJ2-3; maybe TRBD2 (5 bases). The CDR3 runs to 19 residues. CDR1 is SGHAT and CDR2 is FQNNGV in the germline V gene. The V and J ends lost 0 bases and 4 bases respectively, with 23 bases between them. In DNA form, the CDR3 reads TGTGCCAGCAGCTTAGATATAGGACTCGCGGAGGCTTCAGCAGATACGCAGTATTTT. The encoded protein is CASSLDIGLAEASADTQYF. Drawing the rest from reference TRBV11-2 and TRBJ2-3, the complete variable domain is EAGVAQSPRYKIIEKRQSVAFWCNPISGHATLYWYQQILGQGPKLLIQFQNNGVVDDSQLPKDRFSAERLKGVDSTLKIQPAKLEDSAVYLCASSLDIGLAEASADTQYFGPGTRLTVL.